This record concerns one TCR beta chain sequence. Its antigen is not yet known. Per-base quality was not reported, and no clone a single base away is much larger than it. The germline V gene (reference sequence) gives CDR1 as SGHNT and CDR2 as YYREEE. The germline ends are 16 bases apart after V is trimmed by 4 bases and J by 8 bases. Spanning cysteine to phenylalanine, the CDR3 consists of 14 amino acids. The read is trimmed to its CDR3 DNA, 42 bases read in frame from base 1. The source of the sample is a study of T cell changes during pregnancy in multiple sclerosis (dated by TCRdb to 2018 to 2020). For the wider study: The study looked at changes in the T cell repertoire across pregnancy in women with multiple sclerosis.

The library was made by the immunoSEQ multiplex PCR assay. The table was pulled from immuneACCESS by TCRdb, which kept in-frame rearrangements only. Such tables lose some clones; where checked, under half of the loss comes from unresolved V genes, and the rest has no known cause. The sample has fewer than 100,000 clones on record, around 89% of them singletons. The ten largest make up around 2% of the sample. This clonotype was sampled from a female donor with multiple sclerosis, enrolled in a pregnancy study. Specimen: peripheral blood, collected before pregnancy. The chain is made from TRBV5-4 and TRBJ2-1, with TRBD1 as a weak D call on 6 bases. The sequenced DNA: TGTGCCAGCAGCACTCCTCAGGGGACCGATGAGCAGTTCTTC. Translation gives CASSTPQGTDEQFF.